The entry below describes one T cell receptor beta chain. The repertoire was sequenced with immunoSEQ multiplex PCR; TCRdb's copy has only in-frame clones and lacks some. The data show some 96,000 clones, about 91% seen once. The CDR3 extends over 14 amino acids. Germline CDR1 ENHRY, CDR2 SYGVKD. Trimming removed 6 bases from V and 9 bases from J; junction bases left unmatched: 5. The source of the sample is a study of blood T cell repertoires in COVID-19. The source is a human donor in a cohort sampled during active COVID-19. Material: peripheral blood. This chain links TRBV10-3 with TRBJ2-1; 13 bases line up with TRBD2. The CDR3 region is CAIRWTSGSGEQFF. The DNA of the CDR3 is TGTGCCATCAGATGGACTAGCGGGAGTGGTGAGCAGTTCTTC.